This T cell receptor (beta chain) was observed in a study of cytomegalovirus exposure and HLA in healthy donors. Findings and limits, study-wide: Segments of the TCR beta V type were, in most cases, productive about 90% or about 30% of the time in an earlier analysis. In vitro checks showed that a few CMV-associated chains really do target CMV antigens. One variant, a missense change in DCLRE1C, was linked in a later analysis to TCR beta V- and J-gene trimming.

For this clone: The antigen is undetermined.

PCR used 60 Vbeta primers and 13 Jbeta primers. Sequencing was performed with immunoSEQ multiplex PCR; in TCRdb, only in-frame clones are kept and a portion is missing. The sample carries 150,000 to 200,000 clones, around 77% recorded once. The V and J ends lost 5 bases and 3 bases, in that order; junction bases with no gene match: 4. CDR1 and CDR2 from the germline V gene are SGHVS and FNYEAQ. The CDR3 covers 14 residues. The sequenced sample consisted of PBMCs. The clonotype comes from a woman aged 30 to 39 in good health and CMV-seropositive. The chain couples TRBV7-6 to TRBJ2-1; the match to TRBD2 covers 7 bases. This CDR3 reads CASSTRGNYNEQFF. CDR3 nucleotide sequence: TGTGCCAGCAGCACGCGGGGGAACTACAATGAGCAGTTCTTC.